One and the same sample provided the 8 T cell receptor beta chains below, sequenced in a study of blood T cells in healthy people across ages. A second PCR of about 7 to 11 cycles used a sample-barcoded 5' primer and a J-beta primer mix. TCRdb re-called the 5' RACE reads with MiXCR, one entry per CDR3 protein. Of around 850,000 distinct CDR3 sequences listed, about 34% are singletons. Material: blood. Source of these receptors: a man in his late teens or twenties in good health.

This chain joins TRBV4-3 and TRBJ2-5, with TRBD1 matching 7 bases. V was clipped by 4 bases and J by 3 bases; unmatched bases: 5. Per the germline V gene, CDR1 is LGHNA and CDR2 is YSLEER. The CDR3 spans 14 residues. The CDR3 reads CASSPLGQKETQYF. CDR3 DNA: TGCGCCAGCAGCCCCTTGGGACAGAAAGAGACCCAGTACTTC.

Many counts were recorded for this clonotype. V usage is TRBV20-1 and J usage is TRBJ2-3; TRBD2 aligns across 12 bases. The CDR3 is 16 residues long. Germline V gene data show CDR1 as DFQATT and CDR2 as SNEGSKA (reference sequence). The V segment lost 0 bases and the J segment 2 bases; nucleotides outside the gene matches: 3. As DNA, the CDR3 is TGCAGTGCTAGAGAGACTAGCGGGGGAAACACAGATACGCAGTATTTT. It translates to CSARETSGGNTDTQYF.

The J gene is TRBJ2-7, the V gene TRBV29-1; D is undetermined. In germline, CDR1 is SQVTM, CDR2 ANQGSEA. Trimming took 2 bases from V and 0 from J, leaving 11 bases between them. The CDR3 covers 14 residues. CDR3 protein: CSVESGKSSYEQYF. The CDR3 DNA reads TGCAGCGTTGAATCGGGCAAAAGCTCCTACGAGCAGTACTTC.

As for this clonotype: A much larger clone differs from this one at a single base, so this may be a read error. The chain is built from TRBV20-1 and TRBJ1-2; 8 bases map to TRBD1. Germline V CDR1 and CDR2: DFQATT, SNEGSKA (reference sequence). CDR3 length equals 13 residues. The CDR3 DNA reads as TGCAGTGCTAGATTACAGGGGGACTATGACTACACCTTC. It specifies CSARLQGDYDYTF.

The rearrangement uses TRBV5-4 and TRBJ1-2; D is ambiguous. Looked up from germline, CDR1 is SGHNT and CDR2 is YYREEE (reference sequence). The CDR3 length is 14 residues. With 4 bases removed from V and 8 bases from J, the gap between germline ends came to 18 bases. This CDR3 reads CASSLPEYSGGYTF. The DNA of the CDR3 is TGTGCCAGCAGCCTACCGGAGTATTCTGGCGGCTACACCTTC.

V is TRBV20-1 and J is TRBJ2-6; D might be TRBD1 (5 bases). CDR1 and CDR2 from the germline V gene are DFQATT and SNEGSKA (reference sequence). V was shortened by 1 base and J by 0 bases, with 19 bases between the two germline ends. This CDR3 contains 19 residues. The CDR3 coding sequence is TGCAGTGCTAGAGCCCCGACAGCCGCCCTCTTCTCTGGGGCCAACGTCCTGACTTTC. This codes for CSARAPTAALFSGANVLTF.

The sample holds many counts of this clonotype. V and J are TRBV12-3 or TRBV12-4 and TRBJ2-3; D not certain. The CDR3 extends over 12 amino acids. The V end was cut by 4 bases, the J end by 1 base, with 3 bases between. CDR3 amino acids: CASSSGTDTQYF. DNA of the CDR3: TGTGCCAGCAGTTCGGGCACAGATACGCAGTATTTT.

This clonotype has at least ten counts. The chain links TRBV12-3 or TRBV12-4 to TRBJ2-3; D may match TRBD1 or TRBD2 (5 bases each). V lost 6 bases to trimming and J lost 5 bases, with 15 bases between them. There are 14 residues in the CDR3. The CDR3 DNA reads as TGTGCCAGCAGGCCTGACGGGGCGGTAGATACGCAGTATTTT. This translates into CASRPDGAVDTQYF.